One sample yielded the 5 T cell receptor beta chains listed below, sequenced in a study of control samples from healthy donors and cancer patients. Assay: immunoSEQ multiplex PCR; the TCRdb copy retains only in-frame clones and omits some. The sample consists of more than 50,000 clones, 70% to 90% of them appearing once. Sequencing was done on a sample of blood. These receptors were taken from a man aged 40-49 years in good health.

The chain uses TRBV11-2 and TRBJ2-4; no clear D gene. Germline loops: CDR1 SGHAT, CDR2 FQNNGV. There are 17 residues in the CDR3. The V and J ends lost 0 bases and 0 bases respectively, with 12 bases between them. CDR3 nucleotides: TGTGCCAGCAGCTTAGATCAGGAGATACTAGCCAAAAACATTCAGTACTTC. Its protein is CASSLDQEILAKNIQYF.

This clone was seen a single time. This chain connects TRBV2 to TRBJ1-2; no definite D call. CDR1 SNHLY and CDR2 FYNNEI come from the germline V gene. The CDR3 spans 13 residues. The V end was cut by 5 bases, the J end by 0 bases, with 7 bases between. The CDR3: CASSTESNYGYTF. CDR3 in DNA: TGTGCCAGCAGTACAGAATCTAACTATGGCTACACCTTC.

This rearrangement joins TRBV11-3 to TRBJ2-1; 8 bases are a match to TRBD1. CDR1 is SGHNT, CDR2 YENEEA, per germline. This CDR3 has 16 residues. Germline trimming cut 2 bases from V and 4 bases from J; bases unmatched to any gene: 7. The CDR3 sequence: CASSLRDRISYNEQFF. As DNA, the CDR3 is TGTGCCAGCAGCTTACGGGACAGGATCTCATACAATGAGCAGTTCTTC.

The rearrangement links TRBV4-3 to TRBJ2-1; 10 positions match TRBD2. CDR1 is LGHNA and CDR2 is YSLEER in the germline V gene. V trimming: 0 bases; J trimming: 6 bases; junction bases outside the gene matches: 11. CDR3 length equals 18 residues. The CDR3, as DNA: TGCGCCAGCAGCCAAGACCGGCTAGCGGGAGCCCGCGGCAATGAGCAGTTCTTC. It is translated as CASSQDRLAGARGNEQFF.

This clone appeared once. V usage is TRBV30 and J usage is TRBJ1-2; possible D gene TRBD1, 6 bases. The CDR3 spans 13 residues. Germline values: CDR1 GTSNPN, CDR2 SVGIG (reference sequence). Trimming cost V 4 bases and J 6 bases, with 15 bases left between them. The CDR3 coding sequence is TGTGCCTGGAACAGGGTCTATTCGGATGGCTACACCTTC. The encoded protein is CAWNRVYSDGYTF.